This T cell receptor beta chain was sequenced in a study of blood T cell repertoires in COVID-19 (dated by TCRdb to the early 2020s). In the study overall: The collaborator samples originated in the United States, Italy and Spain and spanned the acute and convalescent phases of COVID-19. The prospective study material was composed of cDNA or gDNA derived from T cells, B-cell-depleted T cells, or PBMCs. The dataset comprised deeply sampled blood TCRbeta repertoires from subjects exposed to, actively infected with, or recovered from COVID-19. The repertoires were released in a freely available public database intended as a resource for research on the immune response to SARS-CoV-2. The samples were drawn from two sources: the first 160 participants of the ongoing ImmuneRACE study, and 1,000 to 1,500 subjects contributed by 6 global collaborators. Sample metadata almost always included a de-identified subject ID, COVID-19 status, age in years and sex. HLA class I and class II types, where available, came from metadata supplied by the sample provider rather than from assay-based typing.

TCRbeta CDR3 regions were amplified from genomic DNA by means of the immunoSEQ Assay, a bias-controlled multiplex PCR. The authors processed their data as follows. Within the assay, amplification of reference gene primers was used to estimate how many nucleated cells each sample contained. To quantify the absolute abundance of each unique TCRbeta CDR3 rearrangement, sequence reads were collapsed and filtered. For each sample, productive Simpson clonality was calculated by taking the square root of Simpson's diversity index across productive rearrangements. TCRdb holds this immuneACCESS table with in-frame rearrangements only. Some clones are missing; in checked studies, unresolved V genes explain under half, and the rest has no known cause. Clone size and V and J calls were adopted from that table, with D and trimming inferred from the DNA. The sample yields under 70,000 clones; about nine tenths were counted once. The leading ten clones occupy around 7.3% of the sample.

Points the paper makes about the study in general: The amount of clinical and demographic metadata varied by source and participant and was provided uncurated.

Notes on this clone: The antigen this receptor binds is unknown. No base qualities exist here, and no much larger clone lies one base off it.

Each collaborating institution followed its own protocols to collect whole blood in K2EDTA tubes. For TCRbeta analysis, collaborator samples were shipped as frozen whole blood, as isolated PBMCs, or as DNA extracted from either sample type. The CDR3, cysteine through phenylalanine, is 14 amino acids long. Here the CDR3 DNA is all that survives: 42 bases in frame from base 1. Per the germline V gene, LGHNA is the CDR1 and YSLEER is the CDR2. The V and J ends are trimmed by 1 base and 3 bases, leaving 7 bases between them. Sequenced material: peripheral blood. The sequence derives from a woman aged 55-75 years with active or convalescent COVID-19. Rearrangement joined TRBV4-3 to TRBJ1-5; no confident D gene assignment can be made. The CDR3 is CASSQGGVNQPQHF. The DNA sequence is as follows: TGCGCCAGCAGCCAAGGAGGAGTCAATCAGCCCCAGCATTTT.